This T cell receptor beta chain was retrieved from a study of low-dose radiotherapy and immunotherapy resistance in tumors. TRAV and TRBV primers primed cDNA for both TCRalpha and TCRbeta. It was with a constant-region primer and a V-primer adapter that TCRs were amplified over roughly 19 PCR cycles. In vitro transcription amplified isolated mRNA. TCRdb ran MiXCR on the reads and lists one entry per CDR3 protein. The data contain 70,000 to 90,000 distinct CDR3 sequences, over 15% of them singletons. Time point here: before trial treatment. There are many counts of this clonotype. Trimming shortened V by 4 bases and J by 4 bases, and 9 bases separated the two germline ends. CDR3 length: 13 residues. Looked up from germline, CDR1 is SGHNT and CDR2 is YYREEE (reference sequence).

The receptor was isolated from a male donor with prostate cancer. The V and J genes are TRBV5-4 and TRBJ2-1; the D gene is possibly TRBD2 (6 bases). The specimen was PBMCs, collected before treatment. CDR3 region: CASSTGTYNEQFF. CDR3 coding DNA: TGTGCCAGCAGCACCGGGACTTACAATGAGCAGTTCTTC.